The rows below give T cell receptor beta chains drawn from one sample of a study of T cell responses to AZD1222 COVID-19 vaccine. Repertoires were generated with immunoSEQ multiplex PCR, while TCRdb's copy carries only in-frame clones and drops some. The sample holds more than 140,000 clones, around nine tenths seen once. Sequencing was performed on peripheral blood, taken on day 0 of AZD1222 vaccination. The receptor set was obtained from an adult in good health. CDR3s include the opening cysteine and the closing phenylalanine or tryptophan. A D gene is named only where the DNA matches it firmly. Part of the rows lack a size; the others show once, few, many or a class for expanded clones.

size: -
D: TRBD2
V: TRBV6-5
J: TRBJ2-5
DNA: TGTGCCAGCAGCCCCGCCCGGGCGGGAGAGGAGACCCAGTACTTC
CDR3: CASSPARAGEETQYF

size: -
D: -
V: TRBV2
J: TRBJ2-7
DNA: TGTGCCAGCCTAGGGGGGGCCTACGAGCAGTACTTC
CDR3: CASLGGAYEQYF

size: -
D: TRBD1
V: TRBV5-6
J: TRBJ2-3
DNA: TGTGCCAGCAGCTTGGTACAGGGGGTACGTGCAGATACGCAGTATTTT
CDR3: CASSLVQGVRADTQYF

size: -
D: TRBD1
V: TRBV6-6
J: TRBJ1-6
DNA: TGTGCCAATAGGGACAGGAGGGATTCACCCCTCCACTTT
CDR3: CANRDRRDSPLHF

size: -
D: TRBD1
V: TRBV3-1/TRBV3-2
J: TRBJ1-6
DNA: TGTGCCAGCAGCCAAGAAGGGACAGGGAGCCGGGAATATAATTCACCCCTCCACTTT
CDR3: CASSQEGTGSREYNSPLHF

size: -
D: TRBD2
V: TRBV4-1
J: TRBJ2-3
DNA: TGCGCCAGCAGCCAACTACTAGCGGGCTTCACAGATACGCAGTATTTT
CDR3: CASSQLLAGFTDTQYF

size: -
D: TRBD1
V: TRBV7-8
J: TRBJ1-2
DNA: TGTGCCAGCAGCTTAGTTGGGACAGGCCCGGGCGGCTACACCTTC
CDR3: CASSLVGTGPGGYTF

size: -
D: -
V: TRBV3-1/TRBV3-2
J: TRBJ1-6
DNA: TGTGCCAGCACTCGGGGGTACGATTCACCCCTCCACTTT
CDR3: CASTRGYDSPLHF

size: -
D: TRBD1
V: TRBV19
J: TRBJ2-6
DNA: TGTGCCAGTCGGACAGGGATAAGCTCTGGGGCCAACGTCCTGACTTTC
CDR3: CASRTGISSGANVLTF

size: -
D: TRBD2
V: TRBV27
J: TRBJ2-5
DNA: TGTGCCAGCAGTTTAGGGGGGGAAGAGACCCAGTACTTC
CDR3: CASSLGGEETQYF

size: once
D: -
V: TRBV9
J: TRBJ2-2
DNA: TGTGCCAGCAGCGTAGTAGGGAACACCGGGGAGCTGTTTTTT
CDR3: CASSVVGNTGELFF

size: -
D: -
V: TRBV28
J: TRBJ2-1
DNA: TGTGCCAGCAGCCTCGGGCGGAGCTCCTACAATGAGCAGTTCTTC
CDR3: CASSLGRSSYNEQFF

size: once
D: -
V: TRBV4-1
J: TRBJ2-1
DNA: TGCGCCAGCAGCCAAGAACCGGGCCAATACAATGAGCAGTTCTTC
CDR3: CASSQEPGQYNEQFF

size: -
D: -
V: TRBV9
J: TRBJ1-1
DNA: TGTGCCAGCAGCCTTAGCAGGAACACTGAAGCTTTCTTT
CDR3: CASSLSRNTEAFF

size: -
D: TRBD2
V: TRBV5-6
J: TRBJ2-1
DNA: TGTGCCAGCAGCAATTGGGGCGGGAGTATTGACAATGAGCAGTTCTTC
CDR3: CASSNWGGSIDNEQFF

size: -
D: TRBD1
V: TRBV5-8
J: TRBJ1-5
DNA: TGTGCCAGCAGCCCTGGACAGGCAAGCAATCAGCCCCAGCATTTT
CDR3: CASSPGQASNQPQHF

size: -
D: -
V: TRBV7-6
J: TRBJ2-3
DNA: TGTGCCAGCAGCTTAGCGCAGGGTACCCCGGCAGATACGCAGTATTTT
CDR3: CASSLAQGTPADTQYF

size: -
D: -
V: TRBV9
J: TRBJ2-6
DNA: TGTGCCAGCACCGCAGGGGAATCTGGGGCCAACGTCCTGACTTTC
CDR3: CASTAGESGANVLTF

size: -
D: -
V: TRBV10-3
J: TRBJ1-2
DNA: TGTGCCTCCGGGGAGGGCTATGGCTACACCTTC
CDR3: CASGEGYGYTF

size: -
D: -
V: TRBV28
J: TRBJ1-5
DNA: TGTGCCAGCACGGGTACAGGGCTTAGCAATCAGCCCCAGCATTTT
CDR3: CASTGTGLSNQPQHF

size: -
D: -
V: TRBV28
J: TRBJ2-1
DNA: TGTGCCAGCAGTTTGGTTCTAGCCCCATTTGAGCAGTTCTTC
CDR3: CASSLVLAPFEQFF

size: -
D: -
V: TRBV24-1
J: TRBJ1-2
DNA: TGTGCCACCAGTGATTTAACAGCTTTCTATGGCTACACCTTC
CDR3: CATSDLTAFYGYTF

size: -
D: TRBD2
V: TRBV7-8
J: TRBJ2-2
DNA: TGTGCCAGCAAGAGTGGGGGGAGGGACACCGGGGAGCTGTTTTTT
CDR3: CASKSGGRDTGELFF

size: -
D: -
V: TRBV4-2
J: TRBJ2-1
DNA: TGTGCCAGCACCTCGGACGGTCAGAGCTCCTACAATGAGCAGTTCTTC
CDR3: CASTSDGQSSYNEQFF

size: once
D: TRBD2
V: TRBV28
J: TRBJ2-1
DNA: TGTGCCAGCAGTTTATTTAGGACTAGCGGGAGTCCGTTCTTC
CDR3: CASSLFRTSGSPFF

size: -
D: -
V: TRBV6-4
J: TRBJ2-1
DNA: TGTGCCAGCAGTGCTGAGGACAGAAGCGAGCAGTTCTTC
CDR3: CASSAEDRSEQFF

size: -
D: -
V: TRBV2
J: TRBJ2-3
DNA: TGTGCCAGCAGGCCTCTCAGGACAGATACGCAGTATTTT
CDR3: CASRPLRTDTQYF

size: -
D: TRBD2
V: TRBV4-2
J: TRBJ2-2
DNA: TGTGCCAGCAGCCCCTTCCCGGGACTAGCGGGAACGAACACCGGGGAGCTGTTTTTT
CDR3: CASSPFPGLAGTNTGELFF

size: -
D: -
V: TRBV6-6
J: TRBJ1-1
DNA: TGTGCCAGCAGTACCCGACGCGCAGCGCTGAACACTGAAGCTTTCTTT
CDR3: CASSTRRAALNTEAFF

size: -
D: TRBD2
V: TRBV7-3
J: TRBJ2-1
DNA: TGTGCCAGCAGCTTGGGACTAGCGGCATACAATGAGCAGTTCTTC
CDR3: CASSLGLAAYNEQFF

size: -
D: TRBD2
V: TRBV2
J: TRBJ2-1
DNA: TGTGCCAGCAGCGGATCAAGGGCGGGAGTCGACAATGAGCAGTTCTTC
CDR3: CASSGSRAGVDNEQFF

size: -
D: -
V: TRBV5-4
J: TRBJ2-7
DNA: TGTGCCAGCAGCTTGCCGACGGACTCAATCTACGAGCAGTACTTC
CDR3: CASSLPTDSIYEQYF

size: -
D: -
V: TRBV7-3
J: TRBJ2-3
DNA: TGTGCCAGCAGCCCGGGACACAGCACAGATACGCAGTATTTT
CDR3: CASSPGHSTDTQYF

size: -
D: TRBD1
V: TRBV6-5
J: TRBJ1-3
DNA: TGTGCCAGCAGGGAGGACAGGGGGCCTGGAAACACCATATATTTT
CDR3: CASREDRGPGNTIYF

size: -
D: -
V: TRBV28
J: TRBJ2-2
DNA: TGTGCCAGCACGAGGAACACCGGGGAGCTGTTTTTT
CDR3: CASTRNTGELFF

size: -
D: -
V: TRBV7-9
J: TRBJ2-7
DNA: TGTGCCAGCAGACCCACCGGGTCCTACGAGCAGTACTTC
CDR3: CASRPTGSYEQYF

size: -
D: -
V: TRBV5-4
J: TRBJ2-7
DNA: TGTGCCAGCAGCTTGACAGGGTACGAGCAGTACTTC
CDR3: CASSLTGYEQYF

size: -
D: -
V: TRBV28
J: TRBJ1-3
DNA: TGTGCCAGCAGTCCCACGAGGAGTGGAAACACCATATATTTT
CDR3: CASSPTRSGNTIYF

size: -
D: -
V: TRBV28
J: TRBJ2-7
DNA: TGTGCCAGCACCGGCAGCCGCTCCTACGAGCAGTACTTC
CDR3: CASTGSRSYEQYF